This T cell receptor (beta chain) was sequenced during a study of blood T cell repertoires in COVID-19. Overall study: The cDNA or gDNA used as material had been derived from T cells, B-cell-depleted T cells, or PBMCs.

Only in-frame clones appear in the TCRdb table, and some are missing; sequencing was by immunoSEQ multiplex PCR. This table has 65,000 to 85,000 clones, approximately 86% appearing once. Enrolled during active infection, Seattle patients were then followed longitudinally. This CDR3 is built from 16 residues. V gave up 4 bases and J gave up 3 bases, with 17 bases separating them. Germline V gives CDR1 SGDLS, CDR2 YYNGEE. The V gene is TRBV9, the J gene TRBJ1-3; a possible D gene is TRBD1 (5 bases). This clonotype originated in a man older than 75 with COVID-19, enrolled during active disease. Sequenced input: peripheral blood. In DNA form, the CDR3 reads TGTGCCAGCAGCCCCGACAGCCCCGTCGGTGGAAACACCATATATTTT. Encoded protein: CASSPDSPVGGNTIYF.